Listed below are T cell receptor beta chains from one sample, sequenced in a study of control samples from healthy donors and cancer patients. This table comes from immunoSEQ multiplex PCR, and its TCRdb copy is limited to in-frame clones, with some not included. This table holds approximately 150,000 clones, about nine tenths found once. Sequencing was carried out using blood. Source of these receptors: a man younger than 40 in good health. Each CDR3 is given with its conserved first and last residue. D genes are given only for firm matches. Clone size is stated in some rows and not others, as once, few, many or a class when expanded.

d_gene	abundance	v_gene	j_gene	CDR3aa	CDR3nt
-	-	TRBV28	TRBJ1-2	CASTEGRGSGIYGYTF	TGTGCCAGCACCGAGGGGAGAGGCTCCGGGATCTATGGCTACACCTTC
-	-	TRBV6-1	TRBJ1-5	CASSELTGRNQPQHF	TGTGCCAGCAGTGAATTGACAGGTCGCAATCAGCCCCAGCATTTT
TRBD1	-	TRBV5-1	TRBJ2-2	CASSGQGAPNTGELFF	TGCGCCAGCAGCGGCCAGGGGGCCCCGAACACCGGGGAGCTGTTTTTT
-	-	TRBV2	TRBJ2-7	CASSGGGLYSYEQYF	TGTGCCAGCAGTGGAGGTGGACTCTACTCCTACGAGCAGTACTTC
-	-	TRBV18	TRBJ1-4	CASSHGRVNEKLFF	TGTGCCAGCTCACACGGACGAGTTAATGAAAAACTGTTTTTT
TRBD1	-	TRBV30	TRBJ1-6	CAWTGGYNSPLHF	TGTGCCTGGACAGGGGGATATAATTCACCCCTCCACTTT
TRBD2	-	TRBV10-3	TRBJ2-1	CAISESMAGEYNEQFF	TGTGCCATCAGTGAGTCGATGGCGGGGGAGTACAATGAGCAGTTCTTC
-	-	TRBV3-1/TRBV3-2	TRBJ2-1	CASSPSGNEQFF	TGTGCCAGCAGCCCTTCAGGGAATGAGCAGTTCTTC
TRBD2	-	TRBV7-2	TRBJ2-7	CASSLRLADYEQYF	TGTGCCAGCAGCCTACGACTAGCGGACTACGAGCAGTACTTC
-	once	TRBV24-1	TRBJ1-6	CATSEANDSPLHF	TGTGCCACCAGTGAGGCCAATGATTCACCCCTCCACTTT
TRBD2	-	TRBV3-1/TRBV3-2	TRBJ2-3	CASSQAPKWEGGLGSRTDTQYF	TGTGCCAGCAGCCAAGCGCCGAAGTGGGAGGGAGGACTAGGGTCTCGCACAGATACGCAGTATTTT
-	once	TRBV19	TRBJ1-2	CASSTAIYGYTF	TGTGCCAGTAGTACGGCAATCTATGGCTACACCTTC
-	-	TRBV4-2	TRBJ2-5	CASSQGGGGETQYF	TGTGCCAGCAGCCAAGGAGGGGGGGGCGAGACCCAGTACTTC
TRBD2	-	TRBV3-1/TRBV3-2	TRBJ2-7	CASSLGTSGGDEQYF	TGTGCCAGCAGCCTCGGGACTAGCGGGGGGGACGAGCAGTACTTC
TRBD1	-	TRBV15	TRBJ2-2	CATSRVGTGLATGELFF	TGTGCCACCAGCAGAGTCGGGACAGGGCTGGCCACCGGGGAGCTGTTTTTT
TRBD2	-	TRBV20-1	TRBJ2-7	CSASERAGRGGTYEQYF	TGCAGTGCTAGTGAAAGGGCGGGGCGGGGGGGCACCTACGAGCAGTACTTC
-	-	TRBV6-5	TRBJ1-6	CASSYSQGGNSPLHF	TGTGCCAGCAGTTACTCGCAGGGTGGGAATTCACCCCTCCACTTT
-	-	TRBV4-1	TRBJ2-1	CASSQDQGGSNEQFF	TGCGCCAGCAGCCAAGATCAAGGAGGGAGCAATGAGCAGTTCTTC
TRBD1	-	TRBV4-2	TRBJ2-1	CASSLIRDRGRYNEQFF	TGTGCCAGCAGCCTAATAAGGGACAGGGGGAGGTACAATGAGCAGTTCTTC
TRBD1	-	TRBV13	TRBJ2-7	CASSSWTGNNEQYF	TGTGCCAGCAGCTCTTGGACAGGGAACAACGAGCAGTACTTC
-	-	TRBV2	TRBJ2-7	CASSDGDGTGEQYF	TGTGCCAGCAGTGACGGGGACGGTACGGGCGAGCAGTACTTC
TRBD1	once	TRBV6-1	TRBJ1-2	CASSEAMDRAINYGYTF	TGTGCCAGCAGTGAAGCCATGGACAGGGCTATAAACTATGGCTACACCTTC